This T cell receptor (beta chain) was captured in a study of technical replicates of blood from a handful of donors (dated by TCRdb to the late 2010s). To note about this clone: The target of this receptor is not known. Qualities for individual bases were not recorded, and no much larger clone is one base off.

Per the germline V gene (reference sequence), LNHDA is the CDR1 and SQIVND is the CDR2. V is shortened by 5 bases, J by 4 bases, and the region joining them spans 23 bases. The CDR3 runs 17 amino acids, cysteine and phenylalanine included. Left in the record is the CDR3 DNA by itself, 51 bases read in frame from the first base. Libraries came from the immunoSEQ multiplex PCR assay. Not all clones reach the TCRdb copy of this immuneACCESS table, which keeps in-frame sequences only. Checked studies attribute under half of the gap to unresolved V genes and leave the rest unexplained. Present in this sample are roughly 71,000 clones, roughly 95% of which were seen just once. Of the sample, less than 0.3% falls within the top ten clones.

This sequence originates from a human donor in good health. The rearranged segments are TRBV19 and TRBJ1-1; the D gene is possibly TRBD1, with 6 bases matching. The source material was T cells isolated from PBMCs. Here is the DNA: TGTGCCAGTAGTCCATGGCCGAGGGGGACCAAAGGCACTGAAGCTTTCTTT. It is translated as CASSPWPRGTKGTEAFF. The CDR3 plus the reference TRBV19 and TRBJ1-1 genes for the other parts give the full variable domain: DGGITQSPKYLFRKEGQNVTLSCEQNLNHDAMYWYRQDPGQGLRLIYYSQIVNDFQKGDIAEGYSVSREKKESFPLTVTSAQKNPTAFYLCASSPWPRGTKGTEAFFGQGTRLTVV.